Listed here are 3 T cell receptor beta chains from one sample, sequenced in a study of T-cell reconstitution after alpha-beta-depleted transplantation in children. No cognate antigen is known for these TCRs. Study results and limitations: Newly made T cells mostly supplied T-cell counts and diversity one year after transplant.

TCRbeta library construction was performed incorporating unique molecular identifiers. Via MiXCR, TCRdb re-called the PCR reads, giving one row per CDR3 protein. The profile shows about 300,000 distinct CDR3 sequences, almost 8% of them singletons. Sequencing was performed on peripheral blood, taken 360 days after TCRalphabeta/CD19-depleted stem cell transplant. The receptor set was obtained from a female patient aged 2-9 years who had a stem cell transplant for Fanconi anemia, so the T cells may come from the graft donor.

This clonotype appeared many times. The V gene is TRBV28, the J gene TRBJ2-7; 7 bases line up with TRBD2. The CDR3 contains 14 residues. Unmatched junction bases numbered 9, after V lost 6 bases and J lost 4 bases. CDR1 MDHEN and CDR2 SYDVKM come from the germline V gene. This CDR3 reads CASSLGGIAYEQYV. As DNA, the CDR3 is TGTGCCAGCAGCTTGGGGGGGATCGCTTACGAGCAGTACGTC.

This clonotype was counted at least ten times. The rearrangement joins TRBV7-2 to TRBJ1-5; a possible D gene is TRBD1 (5 bases). CDR3 length: 14 amino acids. V lost 3 bases to trimming and J lost 5 bases, with 11 bases between them. The germline V gene encodes CDR1 SGHTA and CDR2 FQGNSA. This CDR3 reads CASSFHRGDQPQHF. Written as DNA, the CDR3 is TGTGCCAGCAGCTTCCACCGAGGGGATCAGCCCCAGCATTTT.

On this clonotype itself: A single base separates this from a much larger clone, so it may be a read error. The chain is built from TRBV24-1 and TRBJ2-3; the D is unclear. The V end lost 3 bases, the J end lost 1 base, and 22 bases lay between the germline ends. Looked up from germline, CDR1 is KGHDR and CDR2 is SFDVKD. This CDR3 contains 19 residues. Here the CDR3 DNA reads TGTGCCACCAGTGATCCGCAACCCCGGACGCAGGCTCGCACAGATACGCAGTATTTT. Translation: CATSDPQPRTQARTDTQYF.